This TCR beta chain emerged from a study of OX40 agonist ivuxolimab in advanced cancers. This CDR3 spans 16 amino acids. Germline V gives CDR1 LNHDA, CDR2 SQIVND (reference sequence). After removal of 3 bases from V and 9 bases from J, the junction contained 13 bases not matched to a gene. Sequencing was performed with immunoSEQ multiplex PCR; in TCRdb, only in-frame clones are kept and a portion is missing. The profile shows about 79,000 clones, approximately 85% of them singletons. In this sample, this clone turned up once. The chain uses TRBV19 and TRBJ1-4; TRBD1 matches 7 bases. The material sequenced was CD4+ or CD8+ T cells sorted from blood, taken in a trial of the OX40 agonist ivuxolimab. The source of this sequence is an adult with an advanced solid tumor such as melanoma, head and neck, liver or kidney cancer. CDR3 residues: CASSIVGGGNAKKLFF. As DNA, the CDR3 is TGTGCCAGTAGTATCGTAGGGGGCGGCAACGCAAAAAAACTGTTTTTT.